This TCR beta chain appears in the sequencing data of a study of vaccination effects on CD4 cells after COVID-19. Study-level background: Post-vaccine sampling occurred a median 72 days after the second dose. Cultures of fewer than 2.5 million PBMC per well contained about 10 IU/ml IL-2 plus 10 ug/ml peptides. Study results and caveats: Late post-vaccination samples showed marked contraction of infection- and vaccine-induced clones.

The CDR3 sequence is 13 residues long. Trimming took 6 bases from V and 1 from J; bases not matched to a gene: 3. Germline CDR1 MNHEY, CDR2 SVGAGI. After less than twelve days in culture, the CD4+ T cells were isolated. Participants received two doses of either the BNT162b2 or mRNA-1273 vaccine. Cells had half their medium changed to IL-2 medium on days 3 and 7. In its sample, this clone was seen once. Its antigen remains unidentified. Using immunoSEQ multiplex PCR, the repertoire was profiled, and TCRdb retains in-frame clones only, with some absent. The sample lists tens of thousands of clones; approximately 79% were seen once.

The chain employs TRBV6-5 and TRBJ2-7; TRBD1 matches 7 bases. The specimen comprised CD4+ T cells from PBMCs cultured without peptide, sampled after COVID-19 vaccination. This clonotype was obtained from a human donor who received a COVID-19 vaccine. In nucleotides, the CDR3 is TGTGCCAGCAGACGGGGACAGTCCTACGAGCAGTACGTC. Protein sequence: CASRRGQSYEQYV.